This TCR beta chain was retrieved from a study of HIV-infected patients and healthy controls. A single record per CDR3 protein comes from TCRdb applying MiXCR to the 5' RACE reads. The sample holds about 70,000 distinct CDR3 sequences, about 16% seen once. Unmatched junction bases numbered 18, after V lost 8 bases and J lost 8 bases. Germline loops: CDR1 SGHRS, CDR2 YFSETQ. The CDR3 length is 15 residues. The chain recombines TRBV5-1 with TRBJ1-2; 7 bases fit TRBD1. The TCR sequence derives from a human donor in good health. Source material: CD4+ T cells from blood. The CDR3 loop is CASRTGTGINRGYTF. The CDR3 DNA follows: TGCGCCAGTAGGACAGGAACCGGGATCAACCGGGGCTACACCTTC.